The clone carrying this T cell receptor beta chain was found once. The source of the sample is a study of shared clonotypes between healthy human individuals. Across the study: Donor composition was two women and three men, aged 18 to 49.

Nashville, Tennessee was home to all donors, who were Caucasian adults. Samples left unsorted employed tens of millions of PBMCs for genomic DNA. The assay was immunoSEQ multiplex PCR, and TCRdb's table has in-frame clones only and misses some. This sample yields about 470,000 clones, of which about 76% are seen a single time; roughly an eighth belongs to the top ten. Germline assignment: CDR1 SGHKS and CDR2 YYEKEE (reference sequence). V was trimmed by 0 bases and J by 4 bases, leaving 22 bases between them. This CDR3 is 18 amino acids long. The sequence was collected from a woman aged 40-49 years in good health. Some clones in this sample may be carry-over from other donors' samples. The J gene is TRBJ1-1, the V gene TRBV5-5; D possibly corresponds to TRBD1 (5 bases). Sample: PBMCs. The CDR3 region is CASSLGAEFLGQSTEAFF. In DNA form, the CDR3 reads TGTGCCAGCAGCTTGGGTGCCGAGTTCCTCGGACAATCCACTGAAGCTTTCTTT.